The present T cell receptor (beta chain) was sequenced within a study of T cell repertoires in aging, cancer and after chemotherapy. TCR beta rearrangements were amplified from peripheral blood genomic DNA. Multiplex touch-down PCR with TRB-A/B primers amplified rearranged V-D-J TRB sequences. TCRdb ran MiXCR on the multiplex PCR reads and lists one entry per CDR3 protein. The sample has roughly 1,500 distinct CDR3 sequences; less than 25% are singletons. The specimen was blood. The source of these receptors is a human donor with a solid tumor.

The chain uses TRBV4-1 and TRBJ2-3; possibly TRBD2 for D (5 bases). Germline V CDR1 and CDR2: MGHRA, YSYEKL. V was clipped by 1 base and J by 2 bases, with 10 bases between them. CDR3 length: 15 residues. The CDR3 here is CASSQGWTSTDTQYF. The DNA for the CDR3 is TGCGCCAGCAGCCAAGGTTGGACTTCCACAGATACGCAGTATTTT.